This TCR beta chain was recovered during a study of blood T cell repertoires in COVID-19. Study-wide context: The samples span acute and convalescent COVID-19 from the United States, Italy and Spain. Nucleic acid was either cDNA or gDNA, and it came from T cells, B-cell-depleted T cells, or PBMCs.

Authors' methods: Estimated nucleated cell counts came from reference gene primer amplification. The protocol was immunoSEQ multiplex PCR, while the TCRdb copy is restricted to in-frame clones and leaves out a portion. V, J and clone size are taken as reported in that table, and D and trimming were inferred from the DNA itself. The repertoire holds 120,000 or so clones, roughly four fifths seen once, with approximately 12% in the top ten. Per the germline V gene, CDR1 is MDHEN and CDR2 is SYDVKM. There are 16 residues in the CDR3. The V and J ends lost 0 bases and 7 bases respectively, with 16 bases between them.

The rearrangement links TRBV28 to TRBJ2-1; weak D call: TRBD2 (6 bases). The sequence was collected from a man in his 60s with acute or convalescent COVID-19. Sequencing was done on a sample of peripheral blood. The CDR3 nucleotides read TGTGCCAGCAGTTTATGGGCTAGCGCTGATAGGAATGAGCAGTTCTTC. It specifies CASSLWASADRNEQFF.